Ten or more counts support the clone carrying this TCR beta chain. Antigen specificity is unknown. The TCR cDNA carried a universal primer site and UMIs from 5'RACE template switching. TCRdb independently ran MiXCR on the 5' RACE reads; one entry per CDR3 protein. The profile shows 110,000 to 150,000 distinct CDR3 sequences, 6.6% of them singletons. This CDR3 contains 18 residues. The germline V and J ends were trimmed by 5 bases and 4 bases, with 23 bases remaining between them. CDR1 SGHVS and CDR2 FQNEAQ come from the germline V gene. This sample was included in a study of T cells after yellow fever vaccination. Study-wide results and caveats: Weaker, the secondary response peaked sooner, at day 5 versus 15.

This receptor was identified in a man between 25 and 39 years old who received the YFV17D yellow fever vaccine. The source was CD4+ T cells sorted from PBMCs, collected 10 days after the yellow fever booster vaccination. This rearrangement joins TRBV7-8 to TRBJ2-2, with D perhaps matching TRBD2 (7 bases). CDR3 residues: CASSTRRGGERATGELFF. CDR3 bases: TGTGCCAGCAGCACTAGGAGGGGGGGCGAACGTGCCACCGGGGAGCTGTTTTTT.